Sequencing of this TCR beta chain was carried out in a study of CD8 T cells in Susac syndrome. The RNA, roughly 0.5 to 1 ug, was put through reverse transcription using random hexamers. TCRdb analysed the immunoSEQ multiplex PCR reads with MiXCR anew, one entry per CDR3 protein. This table has 1,500 to 2,000 distinct CDR3 sequences, 64% appearing once. About this clonotype itself: What it binds is unknown.

Study-wide results and caveats: Susac-specific public clones in total CD8+ repertoires numbered 15 to 20; in CD8+ TEMRA repertoires, they numbered a few.

Through CD27 and CD45RA staining, memory subsets were defined for TEMRA sorting. This clonotype originated in a human donor with Susac syndrome. The sample comprised CD8+ TEMRA cells from PBMCs. The subset: FACS-sorted terminally differentiated effector memory CD8+ T cells re-expressing CD45RA (CD8+ TEMRA).

The CDR3 spells CSASAGQFYEQYF. CDR3 DNA sequence: TGCAGTGCTAGCGCGGGACAGTTCTACGAGCAGTACTTC. The chain combines TRBV20-1 with TRBJ2-7, with TRBD1 as a possible D gene (7 bases). Germline CDR1 reads DFQATT; CDR2 reads SNEGSKA (reference sequence). Between the trimmed V and J ends, which lost 3 bases and 3 bases, there was a span of 12 bases. The CDR3 spans 13 residues.